The rows below give T cell receptor beta chains drawn from one sample of a study of cytomegalovirus exposure and HLA in healthy donors. TCRdb's copy holds only in-frame clones and misses some; the assay was immunoSEQ multiplex PCR. Of fewer than 120,000 clones in the sample, around 88% are singletons; the top ten hold about 1.7%. Source material: PBMCs. The receptors shown here come from a man aged 35 to 55 in good health and CMV-seronegative. Both conserved end residues are trimmed from each CDR3. The D gene is left open where the match is weak. Rows give clone size only sometimes, using once, few, many, or a class for an expanded clone.

abundance: -; d_gene: TRBD1; v_gene: TRBV13; j_gene: TRBJ1-2; CDR3aa: ASSYRDRGPYGYT
abundance: -; d_gene: -; v_gene: TRBV28; j_gene: TRBJ2-2; CDR3aa: ASSPFGGTNTGELF
abundance: -; d_gene: -; v_gene: TRBV30; j_gene: TRBJ1-1; CDR3aa: AWSGEGKAEAF
abundance: -; d_gene: TRBD1; v_gene: TRBV28; j_gene: TRBJ1-5; CDR3aa: ASTTGEQPQH
abundance: -; d_gene: TRBD1; v_gene: TRBV19; j_gene: TRBJ2-3; CDR3aa: ASSMGDSSTDTQY
abundance: -; d_gene: -; v_gene: TRBV6-1; j_gene: TRBJ2-1; CDR3aa: ASSGHREYNEQF
abundance: -; d_gene: TRBD2; v_gene: TRBV6-6; j_gene: TRBJ2-3; CDR3aa: ASSQGLVKDTQY
abundance: -; d_gene: -; v_gene: TRBV2; j_gene: TRBJ1-5; CDR3aa: ASSDSGYSNQPQH
abundance: -; d_gene: -; v_gene: TRBV5-4; j_gene: TRBJ2-7; CDR3aa: ASSSLNRDEQY
abundance: -; d_gene: TRBD2; v_gene: TRBV9; j_gene: TRBJ2-1; CDR3aa: ASSVTSGYNEQF
abundance: few; d_gene: TRBD1; v_gene: TRBV5-4; j_gene: TRBJ2-6; CDR3aa: ASSPRDRGLAGANVLT
abundance: -; d_gene: TRBD1; v_gene: TRBV5-1; j_gene: TRBJ1-6; CDR3aa: ASSQTGSSYNSPLH
abundance: -; d_gene: -; v_gene: TRBV19; j_gene: TRBJ1-1; CDR3aa: ASSPPNRNTEAF
abundance: -; d_gene: TRBD2; v_gene: TRBV10-3; j_gene: TRBJ2-3; CDR3aa: AISKTSWGTDTQY
abundance: -; d_gene: -; v_gene: TRBV11-2; j_gene: TRBJ1-6; CDR3aa: ASSSGYNSPLH
abundance: -; d_gene: -; v_gene: TRBV5-1; j_gene: TRBJ2-6; CDR3aa: ASRPSSGANVLT
abundance: once; d_gene: -; v_gene: TRBV6-1; j_gene: TRBJ1-2; CDR3aa: ASSEPGTAYGYT
abundance: -; d_gene: -; v_gene: TRBV2; j_gene: TRBJ1-2; CDR3aa: ASSERGFSYT
abundance: -; d_gene: -; v_gene: TRBV29-1; j_gene: TRBJ1-2; CDR3aa: SVLGAGPRGGYT
abundance: -; d_gene: -; v_gene: TRBV29-1; j_gene: TRBJ1-1; CDR3aa: SVEEGRTEAF
abundance: few; d_gene: -; v_gene: TRBV28; j_gene: TRBJ1-2; CDR3aa: ASSAGAQGYGYT
abundance: -; d_gene: -; v_gene: TRBV29-1; j_gene: TRBJ1-4; CDR3aa: SVGGPNEKLF
abundance: -; d_gene: -; v_gene: TRBV7-2; j_gene: TRBJ1-5; CDR3aa: ASSFLHSSNQPQH
abundance: -; d_gene: -; v_gene: TRBV18; j_gene: TRBJ1-5; CDR3aa: ASSPGSGDQPQH
abundance: -; d_gene: -; v_gene: TRBV27; j_gene: TRBJ2-7; CDR3aa: ASSREGGVFEQY
abundance: -; d_gene: TRBD1; v_gene: TRBV7-3; j_gene: TRBJ1-6; CDR3aa: ASSRDSLTALH
abundance: -; d_gene: TRBD2; v_gene: TRBV29-1; j_gene: TRBJ2-1; CDR3aa: SGRLAGRNEQF
abundance: -; d_gene: -; v_gene: TRBV6-1; j_gene: TRBJ1-3; CDR3aa: ASKGELGNTIY
abundance: -; d_gene: TRBD2; v_gene: TRBV5-1; j_gene: TRBJ2-5; CDR3aa: ASSLQAGGPETQY
abundance: -; d_gene: TRBD1; v_gene: TRBV7-9; j_gene: TRBJ1-4; CDR3aa: ASSPGGLPATNEKLF
abundance: -; d_gene: TRBD2; v_gene: TRBV6-5; j_gene: TRBJ2-1; CDR3aa: ASRTSGGHSEQF
abundance: -; d_gene: TRBD1; v_gene: TRBV10-3; j_gene: TRBJ1-5; CDR3aa: AISETRTGSNQPQH
abundance: few; d_gene: -; v_gene: TRBV29-1; j_gene: TRBJ2-7; CDR3aa: SARNFGTDFSYEQY
abundance: -; d_gene: TRBD1; v_gene: TRBV25-1; j_gene: TRBJ1-1; CDR3aa: ASSAPGQGAAF
abundance: -; d_gene: -; v_gene: TRBV5-1; j_gene: TRBJ2-2; CDR3aa: ASRPGQNTGELF
abundance: -; d_gene: -; v_gene: TRBV6-1; j_gene: TRBJ1-1; CDR3aa: ASSDQQGSTEAF
abundance: -; d_gene: -; v_gene: TRBV7-6; j_gene: TRBJ1-6; CDR3aa: ASSLTWGGNSPLH
abundance: -; d_gene: -; v_gene: TRBV5-1; j_gene: TRBJ1-3; CDR3aa: ASSLTQGHNSGNTIY
abundance: once; d_gene: -; v_gene: TRBV25-1; j_gene: TRBJ2-1; CDR3aa: ASSDVWTYLSNEQF
abundance: -; d_gene: -; v_gene: TRBV4-2; j_gene: TRBJ2-5; CDR3aa: ASSQDGRSQETQY
abundance: -; d_gene: TRBD1; v_gene: TRBV28; j_gene: TRBJ2-7; CDR3aa: ASSIRDSYSYEQY
abundance: -; d_gene: TRBD1; v_gene: TRBV5-4; j_gene: TRBJ2-7; CDR3aa: ASSPGGGQGAYEQY
abundance: -; d_gene: -; v_gene: TRBV7-2; j_gene: TRBJ2-7; CDR3aa: ASSPRRSSYEQY
abundance: -; d_gene: -; v_gene: TRBV2; j_gene: TRBJ1-6; CDR3aa: ASRQGRLNSPLH
abundance: -; d_gene: TRBD1; v_gene: TRBV6-1; j_gene: TRBJ1-2; CDR3aa: ASSERTGAYGYT
abundance: -; d_gene: -; v_gene: TRBV2; j_gene: TRBJ2-4; CDR3aa: ASSTENIQY
abundance: -; d_gene: -; v_gene: TRBV5-1; j_gene: TRBJ1-1; CDR3aa: ASSFQGVNTEAF
abundance: -; d_gene: -; v_gene: TRBV9; j_gene: TRBJ1-3; CDR3aa: ASSVGQGGNTIY
abundance: -; d_gene: -; v_gene: TRBV6-5; j_gene: TRBJ1-4; CDR3aa: ASRGGEKLF
abundance: -; d_gene: TRBD2; v_gene: TRBV6-5; j_gene: TRBJ2-7; CDR3aa: ASSYSMRGGPYEQY
abundance: -; d_gene: -; v_gene: TRBV7-9; j_gene: TRBJ1-1; CDR3aa: ASSLEANRAEAF
abundance: -; d_gene: -; v_gene: TRBV5-1; j_gene: TRBJ1-4; CDR3aa: ASSLRGKSEKLF
abundance: -; d_gene: -; v_gene: TRBV6-5; j_gene: TRBJ1-2; CDR3aa: ASRTGLALGYT